This passage covers 16 T cell receptor beta chains from one sample sequenced in a study of T-cell reconstitution after alpha-beta-depleted transplantation in children. Unique molecular identifiers featured in how the TCRbeta library was prepared. Each CDR3 protein is one row after TCRdb ran MiXCR on the PCR reads. This sample has about 350,000 distinct CDR3 sequences, with 15% to 20% found just once. Sequenced material: PBMCs, mostly from graft donor cells, taken 360 days after TCRalphabeta/CD19-depleted stem cell transplant. The receptors here all came from a male patient under 10 years old who had a stem cell transplant for acute lymphoblastic leukemia, so the T cells may come from the graft donor.

This chain's CDR3 is CASSLAGRNNSPLHF. CDR3 coding DNA: TGCGCCAGCAGCTTGGCCGGGCGGAATAATTCACCCCTCCACTTT. This chain connects TRBV5-1 to TRBJ1-6; D not resolved. V lost 0 bases and J lost 5, with 9 bases in between. Germline V gives CDR1 SGHRS, CDR2 YFSETQ. There are 15 residues in the CDR3.

The gene calls are TRBV5-8 and TRBJ2-1; possibly TRBD1 for D (5 bases). V lost 5 bases and J 8 bases, leaving 20 bases between the germline ends. Germline CDR1 is SGHTS and CDR2 is YDEGEE. The CDR3 has 15 amino acids. CDR3: CASRLTGTVKYEQFF. The CDR3 DNA sequence: TGTGCCAGCAGACTCACAGGAACGGTGAAGTATGAGCAGTTCTTC.

There are a few counts of this clonotype. The chain combines TRBV27 with TRBJ2-7; D possibly uses TRBD1 or TRBD2 (5 bases each). The germline V gene encodes CDR1 MNHEY and CDR2 SMNVEV (reference sequence). The CDR3 runs to 15 residues. Trimming stripped 3 bases from V and 0 bases from J, with 12 bases between. CDR3 loop: CASSFGAGSSYEQYF. DNA of the CDR3: TGTGCCAGCAGTTTCGGGGCGGGCAGCTCCTACGAGCAGTACTTC.

This clonotype was seen only a few times. The rearrangement uses TRBV28 and TRBJ1-4, with D unresolved. CDR1 MDHEN and CDR2 SYDVKM come from the germline V gene. The CDR3 runs to 13 residues. Trimming shortened V by 8 bases and J by 5 bases, and 12 bases separated the two germline ends. CDR3 region: CASARAANEKLFF. The CDR3 region has the DNA TGTGCCAGCGCAAGGGCGGCAAATGAAAAACTGTTTTTT. The entire variable domain, with the rest obtained from reference TRBV28 and TRBJ1-4, is as follows: DVKVTQSSRYLVKRTGEKVFLECVQDMDHENMFWYRQDPGLGLRLIYFSYDVKMKEKGDIPEGYSVSREKKERFSLILESASTNQTSMYLCASARAANEKLFFGSGTQLSVL.

The genes are TRBV4-2 and TRBJ2-3; 8 positions agree with TRBD1. The V gene's germline CDR1 is LGHNA and CDR2 YNFKEQ. The CDR3 is 23 residues long. After removal of 4 bases from V and 0 bases from J, the junction contained 27 bases not matched to a gene. As DNA, the CDR3 is TGTGCCAGCAGCCTCCTTGCGTCTGCTTTGACAGGGGTGAGGAGAGGGAGCACAGATACGCAGTATTTT. Translated: CASSLLASALTGVRRGSTDTQYF.

This chain links TRBV2 with TRBJ1-4; 8 nucleotides match TRBD1. V lost 4 bases and J lost 8; bases outside the gene matches: 9. Looked up from germline, CDR1 is SNHLY and CDR2 is FYNNEI. CDR3 length: 15 amino acids. Written as DNA, the CDR3 is TGTGCCAGCAGTGGCGACAGGGGTGTTTGGGAAAAACTGTTTTTT. Translating it yields CASSGDRGVWEKLFF.

The rearrangement joins TRBV24-1 to TRBJ1-5; D unclear. CDR1 is KGHDR and CDR2 is SFDVKD in the germline V gene. CDR3 length: 14 residues. Between the trimmed V and J ends, which lost 5 bases and 0 bases, there was a span of 7 bases. CDR3 protein: CATSGLISNQPQHF. CDR3 nucleotide sequence: TGTGCCACCAGTGGCCTCATTAGCAATCAGCCCCAGCATTTT.

The genes are TRBV30 and TRBJ1-2; D gene uncertain. V was cut by 3 bases and J by 5 bases, with 7 bases left in between. This CDR3 has 11 residues. Germline CDR1 reads GTSNPN; CDR2 reads SVGIG (reference sequence). CDR3 region: CAWSGGYGYTF. CDR3 in DNA: TGTGCCTGGAGCGGAGGTTATGGCTACACCTTC.

This clonotype has only a few counts. This chain links TRBV7-9 with TRBJ2-1; TRBD2 agrees at 10 bases. Trimming took 5 bases from V and 4 from J; bases not matched to a gene: 5. Germline loops: CDR1 SEHNR, CDR2 FQNEAQ (reference sequence). This CDR3 has 15 amino acids. The CDR3 region is CASSALAGVYNEQFF. In DNA form, the CDR3 reads TGTGCCAGCAGCGCCCTAGCGGGAGTTTACAATGAGCAGTTCTTC.

This clonotype was counted at least ten times. This chain uses TRBV12-3 or TRBV12-4 with TRBJ1-2; D not certain. This CDR3 has 12 residues. V lost 5 bases to trimming and J lost 4 bases, with 8 bases between them. Here the CDR3 DNA reads TGTGCCAGCAGTAGGCGCGTCTATGGCTACACCTTC. Protein product: CASSRRVYGYTF.

This clonotype was seen a few times. J is TRBJ2-7 and V is TRBV4-1; D may match TRBD1 or TRBD2 (5 bases each). V gave up 1 base and J gave up 4 bases, with 11 bases separating them. Per germline, CDR1 MGHRA and CDR2 YSYEKL. The CDR3 sequence is 14 residues long. CDR3 protein: CASSQGQRGYEQYF. The CDR3, as DNA: TGCGCCAGCAGCCAAGGGCAGAGGGGTTACGAGCAGTACTTC.

The rearrangement links TRBV20-1 to TRBJ1-1; unclear D gene. Germline V CDR1 and CDR2: DFQATT, SNEGSKA (reference sequence). The CDR3 is made up of 12 amino acids. V lost 3 bases and J 6 bases, leaving 11 bases between the germline ends. CDR3 loop: CSASLGGAEAFF. CDR3 nucleotides: TGCAGTGCTAGTTTGGGAGGCGCTGAAGCTTTCTTT.

This clonotype was counted at least ten times. This chain connects TRBV30 to TRBJ2-3, with D possibly being TRBD1 (6 bases). CDR1 and CDR2 from the germline V gene are GTSNPN and SVGIG (reference sequence). With 3 bases removed from V and 1 base from J, the gap between germline ends came to 14 bases. The CDR3 runs to 15 residues. The CDR3 coding sequence is TGTGCCTGGAGCCCCAGGGGTGAGGGCACAGATACGCAGTATTTT. Its protein is CAWSPRGEGTDTQYF.

The V and J genes are TRBV24-1 and TRBJ2-3; D is unresolved. V was cut by 4 bases and J by 8 bases, with 12 bases left in between. CDR1 KGHDR and CDR2 SFDVKD come from the germline V gene. This CDR3 has 13 amino acids. The CDR3 sequence: CATSDNPKGTQYF. The CDR3 coding sequence is TGTGCCACCAGTGACAACCCTAAGGGTACGCAGTATTTT.

At least ten counts were recorded for this clonotype. The chain couples TRBV24-1 to TRBJ2-1; D is undetermined. The germline V and J ends were trimmed by 0 bases and 7 bases, with 3 bases remaining between them. The CDR3 has 12 residues. The germline CDR1 and CDR2 sequences are KGHDR and SFDVKD. The CDR3 DNA sequence: TGTGCCACCAGTGATTTGGGGAATGAGCAGTTCTTC. Amino acids: CATSDLGNEQFF.

The chain is built from TRBV28 and TRBJ2-1; D is unresolved. Germline V lookup: CDR1 MDHEN, CDR2 SYDVKM. V was clipped by 3 bases and J by 5 bases, with 11 bases between them. The CDR3 covers 14 residues. In DNA form, the CDR3 reads TGTGCCAGCAGTTTTTGGAGCGAGAACAATGAGCAGTTCTTC. Protein product: CASSFWSENNEQFF.